The next 4 T cell receptor beta chains were all read from a single sample in a study of shared clonotypes between healthy human individuals. The naive CD8 subset, CD45RO-negative cells positively selected for CCR7, excluded terminally differentiated effector memory CD45RA+ cells. TCRdb's copy holds only in-frame clones and misses some; the assay was immunoSEQ multiplex PCR. The sample lists about 2.2 million clones, 93% occurring once. The sequenced sample was naive CD8+ T cells from PBMCs. These receptors were taken from a man aged 18 to 30 in good health. Some clones in this sample may be carry-over from other donors' samples.

This chain uses TRBV6-4 with TRBJ1-3, with a possible D match to TRBD1 (6 bases). The V end lost 9 bases, the J end lost 4 bases, and 28 bases lay between the germline ends. Germline values: CDR1 MRHNA, CDR2 SNTAGT. The CDR3 has 18 amino acids. The CDR3 DNA follows: TGTGCCAGGGAGGGGGACGGGCTGAAATGGGCAGCAGGAAACACCATATATTTT. Translating gives CAREGDGLKWAAGNTIYF.

The V gene is TRBV18, the J gene TRBJ2-2, with TRBD1 identical over 9 bases. V lost 6 bases to trimming and J lost 3 bases; unmatched junction nucleotides: 8. Per the germline V gene, CDR1 is KGHSH and CDR2 is LQKENI. The CDR3 consists of 16 residues. The CDR3 protein is CASSPPGQGYTGELFF. The DNA for the CDR3 is TGTGCCAGCTCGCCGCCGGGACAGGGATACACCGGGGAGCTGTTTTTT.

The CDR3 nucleotides read TGTGCCAGCAGCGACGGTATTCTAGCGGGGAGGGTCGAGCAGTACTTC. It codes for CASSDGILAGRVEQYF. The rearrangement links TRBV7-2 to TRBJ2-7; 9 bases match TRBD2. V trimming: 5 bases; J trimming: 6 bases; junction bases outside the gene matches: 14. The CDR3 covers 16 residues. The germline V gene has CDR1 SGHTA and CDR2 FQGNSA.

This chain connects TRBV28 to TRBJ1-3; D is unresolved. Germline-derived CDR1 and CDR2 are MDHEN and SYDVKM. The CDR3 totals 15 residues. Trimming removed 4 bases at V and 0 bases at J, with 10 bases between. The CDR3 DNA reads as TGTGCCAGCAGTTCACTTTGGAACTCTGGAAACACCATATATTTT. This encodes CASSSLWNSGNTIYF.